The source of this T cell receptor beta chain is a study of shared clonotypes between healthy human individuals. Study details: Aged 18 to 49, the donors were a couple of women and a few men. A donor's plate count was three for CD4 naive and three for CD4 memory; CD8 naive had two and CD8 memory one.

Each cell subset's genomic DNA was divided evenly among several immunoSEQ plates. Measured with immunoSEQ multiplex PCR; TCRdb has only the in-frame clones, and not every one. The profile covers roughly 2.2 million clones, with less than 95% appearing a single time and approximately 0.4% taken by the ten largest. The CDR3 is 14 amino acids. Germline CDR1 and CDR2: MDHEN and SYDVKM. The V gene end was trimmed by 6 bases and the J gene end by 4 bases; junction bases not matched to a gene: 5. The sequencing input was naive CD4+ T cells from PBMCs. Subset: CD45RA+ positively selected. The receptor comes from a man between 18 and 29 years old in good health. Some clones in this sample may be carry-over from other donors' samples. V usage is TRBV28 and J usage is TRBJ1-3; 8 nucleotides align to TRBD1. CDR3: CASSSTGDGNTIYF. CDR3 nucleotides: TGTGCCAGCAGCTCGACAGGGGACGGAAACACCATATATTTT.